This T cell receptor (beta chain) is drawn from a study of T cells expressing NK-cell markers. From its re-call of the 5' RACE reads, TCRdb lists each CDR3 protein once, without DNA. The listing records hundreds of thousands of distinct CDR3 sequences. CDR1 is SGHRS and CDR2 is YFSETQ in the germline V gene. The CDR3 totals 14 residues. The sequencing input was blood T cells: a sorted CD56 or NKG2C T cell subset, CD4+ or CD8+ T cells, or bulk PBMC T cells (not recorded which). This clonotype was obtained from a woman between 18 and 70 years old in good health. The chain is built from TRBV5-1 and TRBJ1-5. CDR3 residues: CASSLGQSNQPQHF. Filled out from reference TRBV5-1 and TRBJ1-5, the complete variable domain reads KAGVTQTPRYLIKTRGQQVTLSCSPISGHRSVSWYQQTPGQGLQFLFEYFSETQRNKGNFPGRFSGRQFSNSRSEMNVSTLELGDSALYLCASSLGQSNQPQHFGDGTRLSIL.